The rows below give T cell receptor beta chains drawn from one sample of a study of blood T cell repertoires in COVID-19. The method was immunoSEQ multiplex PCR; TCRdb's version includes in-frame clones alone and lacks a portion of them. The repertoire holds a few hundred thousand clones, with approximately 92% as singletons. The sample consisted of PBMCs or T cells enriched from blood (not recorded which). These receptors came from a young man who had recovered from COVID-19. Both conserved end residues are part of each CDR3. D genes are given only for firm matches. Clone size is shown for a subset of rows, as once, few, many or a class of expanded clone.

D gene: TRBD1
clone size: once
CDR3 length: 14
V gene: TRBV30
J gene: TRBJ1-4
CDR3 DNA: TGTGCCTGGAGCTTACAGGGGGCAGGCGAAAAACTGTTTTTT
CDR3 protein: CAWSLQGAGEKLFF

D gene: TRBD2
clone size: .
CDR3 length: 13
V gene: TRBV29-1
J gene: TRBJ2-4
CDR3 DNA: TGCAGCGTTGATGAGCGGGGTACAAACATTCAGTACTTC
CDR3 protein: CSVDERGTNIQYF

D gene: .
clone size: .
CDR3 length: 13
V gene: TRBV18
J gene: TRBJ1-5
CDR3 DNA: TGTGCCAGCTCATCGGGATCGAATCAGCCCCAGCATTTT
CDR3 protein: CASSSGSNQPQHF

D gene: .
clone size: .
CDR3 length: 15
V gene: TRBV10-3
J gene: TRBJ1-3
CDR3 DNA: TGTGCCATCAGTGAAGACAGGACATCTGGAAACACCATATATTTT
CDR3 protein: CAISEDRTSGNTIYF

D gene: .
clone size: .
CDR3 length: 15
V gene: TRBV6-5
J gene: TRBJ2-6
CDR3 DNA: TGTGCCAGCAGTTACGGGCTTTCCGGGGCCAACGTCCTGACTTTC
CDR3 protein: CASSYGLSGANVLTF

D gene: .
clone size: .
CDR3 length: 19
V gene: TRBV6-1
J gene: TRBJ2-7
CDR3 DNA: TGTGCCAGCAGTGTGAGGGGGGGGGCGAACGTGATTGGGACCTACGAGCAGTACTTC
CDR3 protein: CASSVRGGANVIGTYEQYF

D gene: .
clone size: once
CDR3 length: 14
V gene: TRBV28
J gene: TRBJ2-7
CDR3 DNA: TGTGCCAGCAGTTTATTCGGGGAACTGGGAGAGCAGTACTTC
CDR3 protein: CASSLFGELGEQYF

D gene: .
clone size: .
CDR3 length: 15
V gene: TRBV9
J gene: TRBJ2-2
CDR3 DNA: TGTGCCAGCAGCGTAGTGGATAGCAGCACCGGGGAGCTGTTTTTT
CDR3 protein: CASSVVDSSTGELFF

D gene: .
clone size: .
CDR3 length: 13
V gene: TRBV18
J gene: TRBJ1-1
CDR3 DNA: TGTGCCAGCTCACCAACTGAGGGCACTGAAGCTTTCTTT
CDR3 protein: CASSPTEGTEAFF

D gene: .
clone size: .
CDR3 length: 14
V gene: TRBV2
J gene: TRBJ1-2
CDR3 DNA: TGTGCCAGCAGTGGGACCGAAGGACTATATGGCTACACCTTC
CDR3 protein: CASSGTEGLYGYTF

D gene: TRBD1
clone size: .
CDR3 length: 13
V gene: TRBV2
J gene: TRBJ2-7
CDR3 DNA: TGTGCCAGCAGGGACAGGGGCTCCTACGAGCAGTACTTC
CDR3 protein: CASRDRGSYEQYF

D gene: TRBD2
clone size: .
CDR3 length: 20
V gene: TRBV9
J gene: TRBJ2-2
CDR3 DNA: TGTGCCAGCAGCGTAGGTGAAGGACTAGCGACACAATTTGGCACCGGGGAGCTGTTTTTT
CDR3 protein: CASSVGEGLATQFGTGELFF

D gene: .
clone size: .
CDR3 length: 13
V gene: TRBV29-1
J gene: TRBJ1-4
CDR3 DNA: TGCAGCGTTGTGTCACAGGGCGGGGAAAAACTGTTTTTT
CDR3 protein: CSVVSQGGEKLFF

D gene: .
clone size: .
CDR3 length: 14
V gene: TRBV13
J gene: TRBJ1-4
CDR3 DNA: TGTGCCAGCAGCTTCGGGTTCGATGGTGAAAAACTGTTTTTT
CDR3 protein: CASSFGFDGEKLFF

D gene: TRBD1
clone size: .
CDR3 length: 15
V gene: TRBV27
J gene: TRBJ1-2
CDR3 DNA: TGTGCCAGCGGCTATACGACAGGGGGTAACTATGGCTACACCTTC
CDR3 protein: CASGYTTGGNYGYTF

D gene: .
clone size: .
CDR3 length: 18
V gene: TRBV3-1/TRBV3-2
J gene: TRBJ2-7
CDR3 DNA: TGTGCCAGCAGCCAAGTTGGAGCTTACGGCGCGGCCTCCGACGAGCAGTACTTC
CDR3 protein: CASSQVGAYGAASDEQYF

D gene: .
clone size: .
CDR3 length: 13
V gene: TRBV24-1
J gene: TRBJ2-1
CDR3 DNA: TGTGCCACGGGAACGGGGAACCCCAATGAGCAGTTCTTC
CDR3 protein: CATGTGNPNEQFF

D gene: .
clone size: .
CDR3 length: 15
V gene: TRBV18
J gene: TRBJ2-1
CDR3 DNA: TGTGCCAGCTCACCACAGGACAGCCCCTACAATGAGCAGTTCTTC
CDR3 protein: CASSPQDSPYNEQFF

D gene: .
clone size: once
CDR3 length: 17
V gene: TRBV7-9
J gene: TRBJ1-1
CDR3 DNA: TGTGCCAGCAGCTTAATAGAGGGTTACTTTATGAACACTGAAGCTTTCTTT
CDR3 protein: CASSLIEGYFMNTEAFF

D gene: .
clone size: .
CDR3 length: 13
V gene: TRBV3-1/TRBV3-2
J gene: TRBJ1-2
CDR3 DNA: TGTGCCAGCAGCCAGGAAGGCGGGGGTGGCTACACCTTC
CDR3 protein: CASSQEGGGGYTF

D gene: .
clone size: .
CDR3 length: 15
V gene: TRBV5-5
J gene: TRBJ1-4
CDR3 DNA: TGTGCCAGCAGCTTGGAGGGAGCTCTCGGAGAAAAACTGTTTTTT
CDR3 protein: CASSLEGALGEKLFF

D gene: TRBD1
clone size: .
CDR3 length: 16
V gene: TRBV4-1
J gene: TRBJ2-7
CDR3 DNA: TGCGCCAGCAGCCAAGATCTATACAGGGGGCTCTACGAGCAGTACTTC
CDR3 protein: CASSQDLYRGLYEQYF

D gene: .
clone size: .
CDR3 length: 13
V gene: TRBV5-4
J gene: TRBJ2-1
CDR3 DNA: TGTGCCAGCAGCCCTCTGAACGGGAATGAGCAGTTCTTC
CDR3 protein: CASSPLNGNEQFF

D gene: TRBD1
clone size: .
CDR3 length: 14
V gene: TRBV5-1
J gene: TRBJ2-3
CDR3 DNA: TGCGCCAGCAGCCCGGACAGGGGTGGAGATACGCAGTATTTT
CDR3 protein: CASSPDRGGDTQYF

D gene: TRBD2
clone size: .
CDR3 length: 18
V gene: TRBV3-1/TRBV3-2
J gene: TRBJ2-1
CDR3 DNA: TGTGCCAGCAGCCAAGATTTGGCTAGCGGCCGGGCGTACAATGAGCAGTTCTTC
CDR3 protein: CASSQDLASGRAYNEQFF

D gene: .
clone size: .
CDR3 length: 17
V gene: TRBV24-1
J gene: TRBJ2-7
CDR3 DNA: TGTGCCACCAGTGATTCGAGCGGACCCCCAGGTCTTCACGAGCAGTACTTC
CDR3 protein: CATSDSSGPPGLHEQYF

D gene: .
clone size: .
CDR3 length: 13
V gene: TRBV19
J gene: TRBJ1-5
CDR3 DNA: TGTGCCAGTAGCCGGGAGTACAATCAGCCCCAGCATTTT
CDR3 protein: CASSREYNQPQHF

D gene: .
clone size: few
CDR3 length: 15
V gene: TRBV9
J gene: TRBJ2-2
CDR3 DNA: TGTGCCAGCAGCCACCCCGGGTCCCTCGCCGGGGAGCTGTTTTTT
CDR3 protein: CASSHPGSLAGELFF

D gene: TRBD1
clone size: .
CDR3 length: 15
V gene: TRBV5-5
J gene: TRBJ1-3
CDR3 DNA: TGTGCCAGCAGCTTTGGGACAGTCTCTGGAAACACCATATATTTT
CDR3 protein: CASSFGTVSGNTIYF

D gene: .
clone size: .
CDR3 length: 17
V gene: TRBV11-2
J gene: TRBJ2-3
CDR3 DNA: TGTGCCAGCAGCCCCCAATACGGGGAAGAGGGCACAGATACGCAGTATTTT
CDR3 protein: CASSPQYGEEGTDTQYF

D gene: TRBD2
clone size: .
CDR3 length: 16
V gene: TRBV5-1
J gene: TRBJ2-3
CDR3 DNA: TGCGCCAGCAGTCGGATTAGCGGGACTAACACAGATACGCAGTATTTT
CDR3 protein: CASSRISGTNTDTQYF

D gene: TRBD2
clone size: once
CDR3 length: 14
V gene: TRBV30
J gene: TRBJ2-1
CDR3 DNA: TGTGCCTTGGGGAGGCGGGAGGGCAGCGATGAGCAGTTCTTC
CDR3 protein: CALGRREGSDEQFF

D gene: .
clone size: .
CDR3 length: 14
V gene: TRBV27
J gene: TRBJ1-6
CDR3 DNA: TGTGCCTCAGGGGTGAGGCGGACCGATTCACCCCTCCACTTT
CDR3 protein: CASGVRRTDSPLHF

D gene: .
clone size: .
CDR3 length: 16
V gene: TRBV5-6
J gene: TRBJ1-3
CDR3 DNA: TGTGCCAGCAGCTTGGGGGCGGGGAGCTCTGGAAACACCATATATTTT
CDR3 protein: CASSLGAGSSGNTIYF

D gene: .
clone size: .
CDR3 length: 12
V gene: TRBV28
J gene: TRBJ1-5
CDR3 DNA: TGTGCCAGTACAGTAAGCAATCAGCCCCAGCATTTT
CDR3 protein: CASTVSNQPQHF

D gene: .
clone size: .
CDR3 length: 14
V gene: TRBV7-9
J gene: TRBJ1-1
CDR3 DNA: TGTGCCAGCAGCTTAAGGACAGTGAACACTGAAGCTTTCTTT
CDR3 protein: CASSLRTVNTEAFF